This is a list of T cell receptor beta chains from one sample in a study of identical twins. TCRdb itself ran the 5' RACE reads through MiXCR, one entry per CDR3 protein. The sample shows roughly 700,000 distinct CDR3 sequences, 8.6% of them seen only once. These same records also appear under a second study, on yellow fever vaccine responses in identical twins.

The sample was PBMCs. The source is a woman under 30 in good health. CDR3s include the opening cysteine and the closing phenylalanine or tryptophan. D genes are given only for firm matches. Part of the rows lack a size; the others show once, few, many or a class for expanded clones.

length: 15
D: TRBD2
J: TRBJ2-5
size: .
V: TRBV13
DNA: TGTGCCAGCAGCTTGAAGGCGGGAGTTCCAGAGACCCAGTACTTC
CDR3: CASSLKAGVPETQYF

length: 14
D: .
J: TRBJ2-5
size: few
V: TRBV29-1
DNA: TGCAGCGTCTCGCTAGTTGAGGGGCAAGAGACCCAGTACTTC
CDR3: CSVSLVEGQETQYF

length: 18
D: TRBD1
J: TRBJ2-7
size: few
V: TRBV29-1
DNA: TGCAGCGTGCTTGGGGGGACAGGGGGCCGATTTTCGACCTACGAGCAGTACTTC
CDR3: CSVLGGTGGRFSTYEQYF

length: 16
D: TRBD2
J: TRBJ2-7
size: few
V: TRBV20-1
DNA: TGCAGTGCTAGACACCTAAGACTAGCGGGGGGGTACGAGCAGTACTTC
CDR3: CSARHLRLAGGYEQYF

length: 14
D: TRBD1
J: TRBJ2-7
size: many
V: TRBV6-2/TRBV6-3
DNA: TGTGCCGTCCTGGGGGACAGGGGCCTCCACGAGCAGTACTTC
CDR3: CAVLGDRGLHEQYF

length: 15
D: .
J: TRBJ2-4
size: many
V: TRBV12-3/TRBV12-4
DNA: TGTGCCAGCAGGAGAGGTAGCATGGGGGAAAACATTCAGTACTTC
CDR3: CASRRGSMGENIQYF

length: 17
D: TRBD1
J: TRBJ1-1
size: many
V: TRBV12-3/TRBV12-4
DNA: TGTGCCAGCAGTCCCGGGACAGGGGGTTGGAAAAACACTGAAGCTTTCTTT
CDR3: CASSPGTGGWKNTEAFF

length: 15
D: .
J: TRBJ2-1
size: many
V: TRBV4-3
DNA: TGCGCCAGCAGCCAAGATGGACTAGGGGGCAATGAGCAGTTCTTC
CDR3: CASSQDGLGGNEQFF

length: 11
D: .
J: TRBJ2-1
size: .
V: TRBV2
DNA: TGTGCCAGCAGTGAAAGGGTTCCGCAGTTCTTC
CDR3: CASSERVPQFF

length: 15
D: .
J: TRBJ1-3
size: .
V: TRBV7-2
DNA: TGTGCCAGCAGCTTAGGGGTAACTTCTGGAAACACCATATATTTT
CDR3: CASSLGVTSGNTIYF

length: 15
D: .
J: TRBJ1-1
size: .
V: TRBV11-1
DNA: TGTGCCAGCAGCTTATCTCGGACAGACTACACTGAAGCTTTCTTT
CDR3: CASSLSRTDYTEAFF

length: 13
D: TRBD1
J: TRBJ2-1
size: .
V: TRBV7-9
DNA: TGTGCCACTAGGACAGGGCCTTTCAATGAGCAGTTCTTC
CDR3: CATRTGPFNEQFF

length: 16
D: TRBD1
J: TRBJ2-1
size: .
V: TRBV6-5
DNA: TGTGCCAGCAGTTACGACAGGGATTCGCCCTACAATGAGCAGTTCTTC
CDR3: CASSYDRDSPYNEQFF

length: 16
D: TRBD2
J: TRBJ2-5
size: .
V: TRBV10-3
DNA: TGTGCCATCAGTGAGTCGGGGACTAGCGGCCAAGAGACCCAGTACTTC
CDR3: CAISESGTSGQETQYF

length: 14
D: .
J: TRBJ2-1
size: .
V: TRBV7-6
DNA: TGTGCCAGCAGCTTTCGACATAGCTACAATGAGCAGTTCTTC
CDR3: CASSFRHSYNEQFF

length: 12
D: .
J: TRBJ1-5
size: .
V: TRBV7-7
DNA: TGTGCTAGCAGTGAAAGGAATCAGCCCCAGCATTTT
CDR3: CASSERNQPQHF

length: 15
D: .
J: TRBJ1-2
size: .
V: TRBV7-9
DNA: TGTGCCAGCAGCTTAGACGCAACAGGGTCTTATGGCTACACCTTC
CDR3: CASSLDATGSYGYTF

length: 16
D: TRBD2
J: TRBJ2-7
size: .
V: TRBV2
DNA: TGTGCCAGCAGTGATGGTCTAGCGGGGGCCTACAGCGAGCAGTACTTC
CDR3: CASSDGLAGAYSEQYF

length: 14
D: .
J: TRBJ2-5
size: .
V: TRBV9
DNA: TGTGCCAGCAGCGTAGCTGTGGGCCAAGAGACCCAGTACTTC
CDR3: CASSVAVGQETQYF

length: 18
D: TRBD2
J: TRBJ2-6
size: few
V: TRBV28
DNA: TGTGCCAGCAGTTTCAGTAGCGGGGGGTTGTCTGGGGCCAACGTCCTGACTTTC
CDR3: CASSFSSGGLSGANVLTF

length: 15
D: TRBD2
J: TRBJ2-3
size: many
V: TRBV20-1
DNA: TGCAGTGCTAGACCCGCCAGCGGGAGTTCAGATACGCAGTATTTT
CDR3: CSARPASGSSDTQYF

length: 15
D: .
J: TRBJ2-3
size: .
V: TRBV6-5
DNA: TGTGCCAGCAGTTACTTCGGGGTTCCCACAGATACGAAGTATTTT
CDR3: CASSYFGVPTDTKYF

length: 15
D: TRBD2
J: TRBJ2-1
size: .
V: TRBV6-1
DNA: TGTGCCAGCAGGGTCCTAGCGGGAGGCCACAATGAGCAGTTCTTC
CDR3: CASRVLAGGHNEQFF

length: 13
D: .
J: TRBJ1-1
size: .
V: TRBV19
DNA: TGTGCCAGTAGTATTAGGATCAACACTGAAGCTTTCTTT
CDR3: CASSIRINTEAFF

length: 14
D: TRBD1
J: TRBJ1-1
size: few
V: TRBV6-5
DNA: TGTGCCAGCATTTCCTCACAGGGGGCACCTGAAGCTTTCTTT
CDR3: CASISSQGAPEAFF

length: 14
D: .
J: TRBJ2-2
size: many
V: TRBV2
DNA: TGTGCCAGTAATCAGGGATATAACACCGGGGAGCTGTTTTTT
CDR3: CASNQGYNTGELFF